The 14 T cell receptor beta chains below were found in one sample sequenced in a study of T cell responses to AZD1222 COVID-19 vaccine. Assay: immunoSEQ multiplex PCR; the TCRdb copy retains only in-frame clones and omits some. This sample's table reports about 140,000 clones. What was sequenced was peripheral blood. These receptor sequences come from an adult in good health.

The chain links TRBV19 to TRBJ1-6, with D possibly being TRBD1 (6 bases). The CDR3 extends over 17 amino acids. The V and J ends lost 1 base and 0 bases respectively, with 10 bases between them. Germline loops: CDR1 LNHDA, CDR2 SQIVND (reference sequence). CDR3 amino acids: CASSIVGQSSYNSPLHF. The CDR3 DNA is TGTGCCAGTAGTATAGTGGGACAAAGCTCCTATAATTCACCCCTCCACTTT.

The V gene is TRBV6-5, the J gene TRBJ2-7, with D perhaps assigned TRBD1 or TRBD2 (5 bases each). Trimming took 6 bases from V and 4 from J, leaving 19 bases between them. Germline V gene sequence: CDR1 MNHEY, CDR2 SVGAGI. The CDR3 loop spans 15 amino acids. The CDR3 DNA reads TGTGCCAGCAGCCTGGGGACCACCTCAGGATACGAGCAGTACTTC. Translated: CASSLGTTSGYEQYF.

The chain links TRBV5-1 to TRBJ1-2; maybe TRBD1 (5 bases). This CDR3 is built from 15 residues. In germline, CDR1 is SGHRS, CDR2 YFSETQ. The ends were cut back, 0 bases at V and 8 bases at J, with 17 bases in the middle. This chain's CDR3 is CASSLEPGDFSGYTF. In DNA, the CDR3 is TGCGCCAGCAGCTTGGAACCGGGGGATTTTAGCGGCTACACCTTC.

V gene TRBV7-2 combines with J gene TRBJ2-1, with 9 bases matching TRBD2. The length of the CDR3 is 15 residues. The germline V gene encodes CDR1 SGHTA and CDR2 FQGNSA. V lost 8 bases, J lost 8 bases, and 13 bases stayed unmatched. The CDR3 loop reads CASLTGRGGLDEQFF. The CDR3 DNA reads as TGTGCCAGCCTTACGGGGCGGGGGGGCTTGGATGAGCAGTTCTTC.

This rearrangement joins TRBV19 to TRBJ2-5, with 12 bases identical to TRBD2. V gave up 2 bases and J gave up 2 bases; unmatched junction bases: 9. Germline V gene data show CDR1 as LNHDA and CDR2 as SQIVND (reference sequence). The CDR3 is made up of 18 amino acids. The CDR3 nucleotides are TGTGCCAGTAGTATACGACTAGCGGGGGCCGCCGGTCAAGAGACCCAGTACTTC. It codes for CASSIRLAGAAGQETQYF.

This chain links TRBV5-1 with TRBJ1-4, with unresolved D. The CDR3 is made up of 14 amino acids. Trimming took 0 bases from V and 3 from J, leaving 6 bases between them. Germline CDR1 reads SGHRS; CDR2 reads YFSETQ. The CDR3 loop is CASSLAGSNEKLFF. CDR3 sequence (DNA): TGCGCCAGCAGCTTGGCCGGATCTAATGAAAAACTGTTTTTT.

The CDR3 reads CASRPDPQNTEAFF. The CDR3 bases are TGCGCCAGCAGGCCAGACCCCCAGAACACTGAAGCTTTCTTT. The chain joins TRBV5-1 to TRBJ1-1; no clear D. The CDR3 runs 14 residues. Germline CDR1 and CDR2: SGHRS and YFSETQ. Trimming cost V 5 bases and J 1 base, with 12 bases left between them.

The chain couples TRBV7-2 to TRBJ1-5, with D unclear. CDR1 SGHTA and CDR2 FQGNSA come from the germline V gene. This CDR3 is 14 amino acids long. Trimming took off 3 bases at V and 4 bases at J, with 10 bases between the two ends. CDR3 loop: CASSFGVPNQPQHF. For the CDR3, the DNA is TGTGCCAGCAGCTTCGGGGTACCTAATCAGCCCCAGCATTTT. Using reference TRBV7-2 and TRBJ1-5 for the parts outside the CDR3, the full variable domain is GAGVSQSPSNKVTEKGKDVELRCDPISGHTALYWYRQSLGQGLEFLIYFQGNSAPDKSGLPSDRFSAERTGGSVSTLTIQRTQQEDSAVYLCASSFGVPNQPQHFGDGTRLSIL.

V and J are TRBV12-3 or TRBV12-4 and TRBJ2-5; tentatively, D is TRBD1 or TRBD2 (5 bases each). V was pared by 1 base and J by 4 bases, with 7 bases between. The CDR3 loop spans 13 amino acids. The CDR3 region is CASSLGGAETQYF. The CDR3 nucleotides read TGTGCCAGCAGTTTAGGAGGGGCAGAGACCCAGTACTTC.

The genes are TRBV2 and TRBJ2-3; weak D call: TRBD2 (6 bases). CDR1 is SNHLY, CDR2 FYNNEI, per germline. V lost 3 bases and J lost 4, with 11 bases in between. There are 14 residues in the CDR3. The CDR3 sequence is CASSDSGGPDTQYF. The CDR3 DNA reads TGTGCCAGCAGTGATTCCGGGGGACCAGATACGCAGTATTTT.

The rearrangement uses TRBV3-1 (or the pseudogene TRBV3-2) and TRBJ1-1; 7 bases are a match to TRBD1. The germline CDR1 and CDR2 sequences are LGHDT and YNNKEL (reference sequence). The CDR3 loop spans 16 amino acids. Trimming removed 1 base from V and 0 bases from J; junction bases left unmatched: 5. CDR3 sequence: CASSQGTGFMNTEAFF. The CDR3 DNA follows: TGTGCCAGCAGCCAAGGGACAGGATTCATGAACACTGAAGCTTTCTTT.

As concerns this clone: The junction does not match germline at one end; this may be a read error. J is TRBJ2-5 and V is TRBV11-2; 10 bases match TRBD2. The germline V gene encodes CDR1 SGHAT and CDR2 FQNNGV. The length of the CDR3 is 15 residues. The DNA of the CDR3 is TGTGCCAGCAGCCTAGATAGCGGGGGGAAAGAGACCCAGTACTTC. Encoded protein: CASSLDSGGKETQYF.

This chain connects TRBV7-3 to TRBJ1-3; 10 positions match TRBD1. Germline values: CDR1 SGHTA, CDR2 FQGTGA. Trimming removed 4 bases from V and 3 bases from J; junction bases left unmatched: 3. The CDR3 spans 15 residues. CDR3 residues: CASSSGQGGGNTIYF. The CDR3 region has the DNA TGTGCCAGCAGCTCCGGACAGGGGGGTGGAAACACCATATATTTT.

V is TRBV6-5 and J is TRBJ1-1; TRBD1 matches 7 bases. V dropped 5 bases and J dropped 5; count of bases not matched to a gene: 11. This CDR3 spans 15 amino acids. The germline V gene encodes CDR1 MNHEY and CDR2 SVGAGI. This CDR3 is CASSLTGRRGTEAFF. DNA of the CDR3: TGTGCCAGCAGTCTGACAGGGCGAAGGGGGACTGAAGCTTTCTTT.